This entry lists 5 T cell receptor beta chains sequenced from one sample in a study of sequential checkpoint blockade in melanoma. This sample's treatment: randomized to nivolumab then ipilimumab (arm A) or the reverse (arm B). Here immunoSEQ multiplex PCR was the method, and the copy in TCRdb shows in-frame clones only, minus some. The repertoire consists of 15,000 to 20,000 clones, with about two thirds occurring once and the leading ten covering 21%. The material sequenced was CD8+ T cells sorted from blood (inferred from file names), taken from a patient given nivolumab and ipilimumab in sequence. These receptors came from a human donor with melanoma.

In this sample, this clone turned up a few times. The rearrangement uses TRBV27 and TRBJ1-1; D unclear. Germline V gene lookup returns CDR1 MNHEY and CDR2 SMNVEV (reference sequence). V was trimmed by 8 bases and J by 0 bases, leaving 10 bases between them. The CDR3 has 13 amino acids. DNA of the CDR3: TGTGCCAGCTCGTTGAACATGAACACTGAAGCTTTCTTT. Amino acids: CASSLNMNTEAFF.

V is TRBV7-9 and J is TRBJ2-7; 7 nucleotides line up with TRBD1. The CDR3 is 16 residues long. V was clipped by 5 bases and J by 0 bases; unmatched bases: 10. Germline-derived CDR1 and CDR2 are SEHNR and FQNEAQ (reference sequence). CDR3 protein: CASSQTGQAFSYEQYF. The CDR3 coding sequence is TGTGCCAGCAGCCAAACCGGACAGGCCTTCTCCTACGAGCAGTACTTC. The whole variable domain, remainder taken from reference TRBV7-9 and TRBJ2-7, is DTGVSQNPRHKITKRGQNVTFRCDPISEHNRLYWYRQTLGQGPEFLTYFQNEAQLEKSRLLSDRFSAERPKGSFSTLEIQRTEQGDSAMYLCASSQTGQAFSYEQYFGPGTRLTVT.

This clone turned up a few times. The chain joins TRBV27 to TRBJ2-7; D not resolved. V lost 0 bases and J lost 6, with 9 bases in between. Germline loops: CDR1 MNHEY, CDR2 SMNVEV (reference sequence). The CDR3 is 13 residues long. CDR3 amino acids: CASSLSPGFEQYF. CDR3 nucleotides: TGTGCCAGCAGTTTATCTCCCGGGTTCGAGCAGTACTTC.

The CDR3 is CASSLAWGGLNEQYF. The CDR3, as DNA: TGTGCCAGCAGCTTAGCCTGGGGGGGCCTGAACGAGCAGTACTTC. This chain uses TRBV13 with TRBJ2-7; possible D gene TRBD2, 7 bases. Looked up from germline, CDR1 is PRHDT and CDR2 is FYEKMQ (reference sequence). Trimming took off 1 base at V and 5 bases at J, with 15 bases between the two ends. CDR3 length equals 15 residues.

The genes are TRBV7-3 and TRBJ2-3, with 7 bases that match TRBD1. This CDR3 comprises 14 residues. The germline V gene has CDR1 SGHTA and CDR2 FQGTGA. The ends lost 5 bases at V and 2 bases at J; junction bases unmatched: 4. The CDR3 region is CASSPTGSTDTQYF. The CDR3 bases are TGTGCCAGCAGCCCGACAGGGTCCACAGATACGCAGTATTTT. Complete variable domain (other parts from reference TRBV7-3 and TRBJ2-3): GAGVSQTPSNKVTEKGKYVELRCDPISGHTALYWYRQSLGQGPEFLIYFQGTGAADDSGLPNDRFFAVRPEGSVSTLKIQRTERGDSAVYLCASSPTGSTDTQYFGPGTRLTVL.